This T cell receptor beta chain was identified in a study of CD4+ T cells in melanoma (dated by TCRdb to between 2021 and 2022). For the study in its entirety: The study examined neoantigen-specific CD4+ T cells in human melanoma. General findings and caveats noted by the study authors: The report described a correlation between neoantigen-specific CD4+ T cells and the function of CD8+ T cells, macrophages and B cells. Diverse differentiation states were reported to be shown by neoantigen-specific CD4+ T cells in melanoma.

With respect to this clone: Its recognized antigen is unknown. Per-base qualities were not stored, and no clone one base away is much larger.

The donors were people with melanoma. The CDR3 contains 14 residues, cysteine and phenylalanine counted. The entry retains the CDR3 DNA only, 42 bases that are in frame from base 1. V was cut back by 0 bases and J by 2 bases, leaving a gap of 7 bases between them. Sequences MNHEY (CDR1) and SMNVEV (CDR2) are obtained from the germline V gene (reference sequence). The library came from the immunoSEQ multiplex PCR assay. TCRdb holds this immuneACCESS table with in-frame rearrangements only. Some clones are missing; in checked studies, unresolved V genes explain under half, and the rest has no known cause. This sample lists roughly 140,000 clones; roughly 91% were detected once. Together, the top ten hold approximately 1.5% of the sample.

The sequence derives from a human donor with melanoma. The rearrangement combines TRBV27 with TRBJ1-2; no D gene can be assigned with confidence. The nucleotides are TGTGCCAGCAGTTTATCTGGTTCGAACTATGGCTACACCTTC. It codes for CASSLSGSNYGYTF.